This T cell receptor (beta chain) was identified in a study of graft-versus-host responses after intestinal transplantation. Findings and caveats of the study: Peak circulating GvH clone levels were associated with early post-transplant HvG declines. Among recipient marrow samples, GvH clones were found; some appeared first in ileum or blood. Patients who carried graft-donor T cell macrochimerism also had high graft-versus-host to host-versus-graft clonal ratios in their allografts.

The data were produced by immunoSEQ multiplex PCR, yet TCRdb's version contains in-frame clones alone and is incomplete. The repertoire has more than 70,000 clones, roughly four fifths of them found once; the top ten carry 0.65% to 0.85%. The CDR3 covers 15 residues. Germline V gene sequence: CDR1 SGHVS, CDR2 FNYEAQ. V shed 6 bases and J shed 4 bases, with 13 bases lying between them. Concerning this clone: The antigen remains undetermined.

The chain recombines TRBV7-6 with TRBJ2-6; D is unclear. Sequenced material: unstimulated CD4+ T cells sorted from spleen or lymph node cells, taken before intestinal transplant. This TCR came from a human donor who received an intestinal transplant. CDR3 residues: CASSPTFSGANVLTF. The CDR3 DNA reads TGTGCCAGCAGTCCTACCTTCTCCGGGGCCAACGTCCTGACTTTC.